Following are 7 T cell receptor beta chains from one sample sequenced in a study of CD8+ T cells in alopecia areata. In each case, RNA was isolated and then reverse transcribed into cDNA as the sequencing template. Generated by immunoSEQ multiplex PCR, the TCRdb table keeps only in-frame clones and is missing some. The sample lists roughly 150,000 clones, 55% to 65% occurring once. The material sequenced was CD4+ T cells sorted from blood. The receptors originated from a human donor in good health.

The V and J genes are TRBV30 and TRBJ2-7; D is ambiguous. With 6 bases removed from V and 5 bases from J, the gap between germline ends came to 2 bases. This CDR3 comprises 8 residues. Germline CDR1 and CDR2: GTSNPN and SVGIG (reference sequence). The CDR3 spells CACNEQYF. In nucleotides, the CDR3 is TGTGCCTGCAACGAGCAGTACTTC.

This chain joins TRBV7-2 and TRBJ1-5, with D tentatively TRBD1 (5 bases). Germline assignment: CDR1 SGHTA and CDR2 FQGNSA. Trimming took 2 bases from V and 10 from J, leaving 15 bases between them. CDR3 length: 14 residues. The CDR3 loop is CASSLSGTWEPQHF. The CDR3 nucleotides read TGTGCCAGCAGCTTATCGGGGACCTGGGAACCCCAGCATTTT.

The CDR3 DNA follows: TGTGCCAGCACCCGCCCCATTCAGCCCCAGCATTTT. Its translation: CASTRPIQPQHF. The rearrangement uses TRBV27 and TRBJ1-5; D unclear. The germline gives CDR1 MNHEY, CDR2 SMNVEV (reference sequence). This CDR3 region has 12 residues. Deletions cut 7 bases from V and 6 bases from J, with 10 bases between.

The CDR3 nucleotides read TGCAGCGTTGCCCTAGCGACCGAGCAGTACTTC. It specifies CSVALATEQYF. The chain combines TRBV29-1 with TRBJ2-7, with a possible D match to TRBD2 (6 bases). With 4 bases removed from V and 6 bases from J, the gap between germline ends came to 10 bases. The CDR3 has 11 residues. Germline lookup yields CDR1 SQVTM and CDR2 ANQGSEA.

This clone was detected only a few times. This sequence joins TRBV6-6 and TRBJ2-7; 8 positions agree with TRBD2. V shed 6 bases, J shed 5 bases, and the junction held 9 bases outside the gene matches. This CDR3 comprises 14 residues. Germline V gene lookup returns CDR1 MNHNY and CDR2 SVGAGI (reference sequence). The CDR3 coding sequence is TGTGCCAGCAGGAAAGGCAGCGGGAGTGACGAGCAGTACTTC. This codes for CASRKGSGSDEQYF.

This chain uses TRBV2 with TRBJ2-3, with D unresolved. The CDR3 is 12 amino acids. Trimming left V 5 bases short and J 2 bases short, with 5 bases between. Germline CDR1 is SNHLY and CDR2 is FYNNEI. CDR3 amino acids: CASSYSTDTQYF. CDR3 nucleotide sequence: TGTGCCAGCAGTTACTCCACAGATACGCAGTATTTT.

This clone was picked up one time. The V call is TRBV5-1, the J call TRBJ2-3; TRBD2 agrees at 11 bases. The CDR3 contains 17 residues. Germline lookup yields CDR1 SGHRS and CDR2 YFSETQ. V lost 4 bases and J lost 2; bases outside the gene matches: 9. The CDR3 nucleotides read TGCGCCAGCAGCGGACGACTAGCGGGACCCTACACAGATACGCAGTATTTT. Its protein product is CASSGRLAGPYTDTQYF.